This TCR beta chain is drawn from a study of T cells in women clearing cervical HPV infection listed by TCRdb under 2018. About the investigation overall: The cases were 20 to 25 women with histologically confirmed HPV16-related CIN3 or worse, and 2 of those women had invasive cancers. Cases and controls were matched on year of sample collection and on age within five years. Among cases, blood sampling occurred a median of about 150 days after lesion detection, with an interquartile range of about 80 to 200 days. The exploratory proof-of-principle case-control study was nested within the Guanacaste HPV Natural History Study in Costa Rica and compared TCR repertoires across cervical HPV16 outcomes. In the parent cohort, some 9,900 women aged 18 or older were enrolled in Guanacaste, Costa Rica, during about 1993 to 1995 and then followed for less than nine years. Cases had a median age of approximately 35 years compared with 37 to 40 for controls, and baseline characteristics showed no significant differences between the groups. Quality controls consisted of five blinded duplicates per group, for a total of 60 or so samples made up of 50 or so participants and around ten replicates. Since only a few of the women had HLA typing available, the possibility that HLA type was acting as a confounder could not be ruled out. Controls were around 25 women whose single incident HPV16 infection cleared within 12 months without precancer or cancer developing. Blood from cases was collected at the visit where the lesion was first found, while blood from controls was collected once the infection could no longer be detected. What the study reported, not specific to this receptor: Cases were distinguished from controls with an estimated AUC of around 0.85 by random forest classifiers combining richness and V gene abundances. Across sequencing depths, CIN3+ cases showed significantly higher TCR repertoire richness than controls, but evenness did not differ between the groups. The cross-sectional design could not show whether associations preceded infection or resulted from it; effector/memory subsets and HPV-specific T cells were not isolated. Lower TRBV6-7 relative abundance was observed in cases than in controls (0.11% versus 0.16%; Bonferroni P = 0.0008). Because T-cell numbers per sample were unknown, differences in richness could reflect varying T-cell content rather than repertoire biology.

Every participant had a single incident cervical HPV16 infection, and women with prevalent HPV16 infections were excluded. Cervical HPV DNA was detected by MY09/MY11 PCR, and genotyping was performed by dot-blot hybridization. Around 15 mL of heparinized blood were centrifuged, and the buffy coat was aliquoted, frozen at -30°C, then stored at -80°C. QIAGEN kits were used to extract genomic DNA from buffy coat specimens. From its cysteine to its phenylalanine, the CDR3 spans 13 amino acids. The DNA has 30 bases, all within the CDR3, and is read from base 1. The germline V gene encodes CDR1 SNHLY and CDR2 FYNNEI. V is clipped by 7 bases and J by 1 base, and the sequence between their germline boundaries is 8 bases long. Using the immunoSEQ assay, multiplex PCR amplified TCR beta CDR3 regions from an average of approximately 1,200 ng of genomic DNA per sample. Primer bias was corrected in the assay by using a complete synthetic TCR repertoire to establish an amplification baseline. The amplicons were sequenced using the Illumina platform. Concerning the study's data processing: Sequences were error-corrected by clustering with frequency ratios and a modified nearest-neighbor algorithm, then analyzed in the immunoSEQ Analyzer with IMGT gene definitions. At each rarefaction depth, TCR richness and evenness were averaged over 20 rarefaction repeats, and samples with fewer sequences than the depth were excluded. Relative abundances of V, D and J genes were compared between groups using Wilcoxon rank sum tests, with FDR correction applied. In the blinded duplicates, the intraclass correlation was approximately 95% for TCR richness and averaged about 80% across 65 to 75 gene segments. TCRdb stores this immuneACCESS table with in-frame sequences only. Part of the clones is absent; in the studies checked, under half of the shortfall reflects unresolved V genes, and no reason is known for the rest. V, J and clone size are taken as reported in that table, and D and trimming were inferred from the DNA itself. The table held for this sample gives over 25,000 clones. Roughly 20% of the sample rests with the top ten.

In the case of this clone: Its antigen remains undetermined. The read terminates 3 residues before the CDR3 end, so the remaining end is supplied by the germline J gene.

This chain is built from TRBV2 and TRBJ1-5; the D gene is perhaps TRBD1, on 6 matching bases. Sequenced: blood buffy coat. The receptor was isolated from a woman aged 18-70 years with a cervical HPV16 infection that either progressed to CIN3+ or cleared (not recorded which). The CDR3 in this case is CASTGQSNQPQHF. The DNA read from the CDR3 is TGTGCCAGCACCGGACAGAGCAATCAGCCC.